This TCR beta chain was retrieved from a study of T cell repertoires in cytomegalovirus infection. Study-wide context: Shared public TCR beta signatures pointed to both CMV infection and a matching HLA type. Study-wide results and caveats: HLA-C-restricted CMV clonotypes gave the most frequent clonotype in two of eight donors. Identification of carriers of CMV plus the relevant HLA was performed using cumulative public TCR beta family frequency.

TCRdb called the reads again in MiXCR, with one record for every CDR3 protein. The sample gives 200,000 to 300,000 distinct CDR3 sequences, about an eighth of which show up once; roughly 9.7% is in the top ten. Germline V gives CDR1 KGHSH, CDR2 LQKENI. The CDR3 spans 13 residues. Trimming took off 6 bases at V and 1 base at J, with 8 bases between the two ends. This clonotype was observed a few times. Its specificity is unknown. The sequenced sample was PBMCs. This TCR derives from a human donor in good health (CMV status not recorded). Some clones in this sample may be carry-over from other donors' samples. J is TRBJ2-3 and V is TRBV18, with D hard to call. The DNA of the CDR3 is TGTGCCAGCTCCTCCGCGGGCACAGATACGCAGTATTTT. Encoded protein: CASSSAGTDTQYF.